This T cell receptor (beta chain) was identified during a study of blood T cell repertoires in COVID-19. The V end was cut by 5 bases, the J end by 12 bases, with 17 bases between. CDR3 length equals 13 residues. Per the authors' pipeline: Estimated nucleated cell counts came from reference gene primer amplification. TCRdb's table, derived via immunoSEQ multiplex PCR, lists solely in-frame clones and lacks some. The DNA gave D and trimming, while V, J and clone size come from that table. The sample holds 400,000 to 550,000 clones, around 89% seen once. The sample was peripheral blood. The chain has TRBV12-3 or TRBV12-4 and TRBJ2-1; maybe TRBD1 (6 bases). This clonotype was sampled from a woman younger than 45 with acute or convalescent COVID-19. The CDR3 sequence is CASSLLGATPQFF. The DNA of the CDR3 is TGTGCCAGCAGTCTGTTGGGGGCGACACCGCAGTTCTTC.